The 27 T cell receptor beta chains in this list originate from one sample, sequenced in a study of blood T cell repertoires in COVID-19. Clones were sequenced by immunoSEQ multiplex PCR, and TCRdb holds only the in-frame ones, with some missing. The data show about 440,000 clones, with roughly 87% seen just once and around 1.8% held by the top ten. Sequenced: PBMCs or T cells enriched from blood (not recorded which). The receptors derive from a woman aged 18-35 years with acute COVID-19.

This chain joins TRBV28 and TRBJ1-2; 7 bases map to TRBD1. Germline V lookup: CDR1 MDHEN, CDR2 SYDVKM. The CDR3 runs to 13 residues. V was pared by 7 bases and J by 7 bases, with 9 bases of the junction left unmatched. The DNA of the CDR3 is TGTGCCAGCAACACAGACAGGGCCGGTGGCTACACCTTC. It codes for CASNTDRAGGYTF.

This sequence joins TRBV29-1 and TRBJ2-1; TRBD2 aligns across 14 bases. J gave up 10 bases and V 0 bases, and 5 bases lay outside the gene matches. Germline CDR1 is SQVTM and CDR2 is ANQGSEA. The CDR3 runs 15 residues. CDR3 residues: CSVEDGLAGGWEQFF. The CDR3 DNA sequence: TGCAGCGTTGAAGATGGACTAGCGGGGGGTTGGGAGCAGTTCTTC.

The rearrangement joins TRBV19 to TRBJ1-1, with TRBD1 identical over 7 bases. Germline V gene data show CDR1 as LNHDA and CDR2 as SQIVND (reference sequence). J lost 0 bases, V lost 6 bases, and 4 bases had no gene match. This CDR3 comprises 14 residues. In nucleotides, the CDR3 is TGTGCCAGTAGCCAAGACAGGGTGAACACTGAAGCTTTCTTT. Translation: CASSQDRVNTEAFF.

V usage is TRBV10-3 and J usage is TRBJ2-7; TRBD2 is a possible D gene (6 bases). The CDR3 contains 15 residues. Germline V CDR1 and CDR2: ENHRY, SYGVKD. V was pared by 5 bases and J by 1 base, with 15 bases between. CDR3 sequence (DNA): TGTGCCATCAGTAGAATCCGGGAGAAATCCTACGAGCAGTACTTC. The encoded protein is CAISRIREKSYEQYF.

The CDR3 region has the DNA TGTGCCAGCAGCAAAGACAGTCTTACCACAGATACGCAGTATTTT. Translating gives CASSKDSLTTDTQYF. The chain carries TRBV2 and TRBJ2-3; D perhaps matches TRBD1 (5 bases). This CDR3 is 15 amino acids long. The germline gives CDR1 SNHLY, CDR2 FYNNEI. V lost 6 bases and J lost 2, with 15 bases in between.

The rearrangement joins TRBV15 to TRBJ2-1; D is perhaps TRBD2 (6 bases). Germline CDR1 reads LNHNV; CDR2 reads YYDKDF (reference sequence). There are 16 residues in the CDR3. The germline V and J ends were trimmed by 0 bases and 11 bases, with 20 bases remaining between them. Written as DNA, the CDR3 is TGTGCCACCAGCAGAGATCAGGGTAGCGGTCGATTAAAGCAGTTCTTC. Residues: CATSRDQGSGRLKQFF.

V usage is TRBV7-9 and J usage is TRBJ1-1, with 8 nucleotides matching TRBD1. There are 15 residues in the CDR3. V shed 0 bases, J shed 4 bases, and the junction held 4 bases outside the gene matches. CDR1 and CDR2 from the germline V gene are SEHNR and FQNEAQ (reference sequence). This CDR3 reads CASSLAKTGATEAFF. The CDR3 DNA reads as TGTGCCAGCAGCTTAGCGAAGACAGGGGCCACTGAAGCTTTCTTT.

V is TRBV5-4 and J is TRBJ1-4; 7 bases map to TRBD1. The V and J ends lost 4 bases and 2 bases, in that order; junction bases with no gene match: 2. This CDR3 comprises 14 residues. Germline-derived CDR1 and CDR2 are SGHNT and YYREEE (reference sequence). Here the CDR3 reads CASSETGTNEKLFF. CDR3 nucleotide sequence: TGTGCCAGCAGCGAGACAGGGACTAATGAAAAACTGTTTTTT.

The rearrangement links TRBV7-8 to TRBJ2-3, with a tentative D call TRBD1 (6 bases). The CDR3 extends over 15 amino acids. Germline CDR1 SGHVS, CDR2 FQNEAQ. V dropped 5 bases and J dropped 4 bases, with 16 bases sitting between them. CDR3 nucleotides: TGTGCCAGCAGCCAAAGAGACAGGTGGGCAGATACGCAGTATTTT. Protein sequence: CASSQRDRWADTQYF.

The chain has TRBV6-5 and TRBJ1-2; possibly TRBD1 for D (5 bases). Trimming took 2 bases from V and 6 from J, leaving 13 bases between them. The CDR3 has 14 amino acids. Germline CDR1 MNHEY, CDR2 SVGAGI. The CDR3 sequence: CASSYDSEDDGYTF. DNA of the CDR3: TGTGCCAGCAGTTACGACAGCGAGGACGATGGCTACACCTTC.

This chain links TRBV28 with TRBJ2-1, with D perhaps matching TRBD2 (6 bases). V was clipped by 6 bases and J by 2 bases, with 8 bases between them. The CDR3 totals 13 residues. Germline V gene data show CDR1 as MDHEN and CDR2 as SYDVKM. The chain's CDR3 is CASSGRAYNEQFF. The DNA for the CDR3 is TGTGCCAGCAGCGGGAGAGCCTACAATGAGCAGTTCTTC.

The chain is built from TRBV19 and TRBJ1-1; D is perhaps TRBD1 (5 bases). The CDR3 is made up of 18 amino acids. CDR1 LNHDA and CDR2 SQIVND come from the germline V gene (reference sequence). Trimming shortened V by 6 bases and J by 4 bases, and 27 bases separated the two germline ends. The CDR3 spells CASSTHFRDWNLGTEAFF. In DNA, the CDR3 is TGTGCCAGTAGCACACACTTCCGGGACTGGAATCTGGGCACTGAAGCTTTCTTT.

This chain links TRBV10-3 with TRBJ1-2, with D tentatively TRBD1 (6 bases). With 3 bases removed from V and 6 bases from J, the gap between germline ends came to 11 bases. There are 13 residues in the CDR3. CDR1 is ENHRY, CDR2 SYGVKD, per germline. Here the CDR3 DNA reads TGTGCCATCAGTGACGGACAGATTGATGGCTACACCTTC. Encoded protein: CAISDGQIDGYTF.

The chain uses TRBV15 and TRBJ1-5; no firm D call. The germline V gene has CDR1 LNHNV and CDR2 YYDKDF (reference sequence). V shed 1 base and J shed 7 bases, with 8 bases lying between them. CDR3 length: 13 residues. The CDR3 is CATSRASWQPQHF. In DNA, the CDR3 is TGTGCCACCAGCAGAGCCAGTTGGCAGCCCCAGCATTTT.

This clone has more than one count but fewer than ten. The chain uses TRBV6-4 and TRBJ2-2; weak D call: TRBD2 (5 bases). The CDR3 sequence is 15 residues long. The ends were cut back, 4 bases at V and 1 base at J, with 10 bases in the middle. Germline loops: CDR1 MRHNA, CDR2 SNTAGT. CDR3 in amino acids: CASSGGERNTGELFF. DNA for the CDR3: TGTGCCAGCAGTGGGGGAGAAAGGAACACCGGGGAGCTGTTTTTT.

The V gene is TRBV28, the J gene TRBJ1-6, with 9 bases that match TRBD1. Germline CDR1 and CDR2: MDHEN and SYDVKM. This CDR3 region has 16 residues. V was clipped by 4 bases and J by 8 bases; unmatched bases: 9. The CDR3 here is CASSYGGTGLDSPLHF. The DNA for the CDR3 is TGTGCCAGCAGTTACGGGGGGACAGGGTTAGATTCACCCCTCCACTTT.

J is TRBJ2-7 and V is TRBV6-5; weak D call: TRBD2 (6 bases). The V gene lost 8 bases and the J gene lost 6 bases, with 20 bases spanning the gap. The CDR3 extends over 14 amino acids. In germline, CDR1 is MNHEY, CDR2 SVGAGI. For the CDR3, the DNA is TGTGCCAGCGCGCAAAAAGGAGGGGCTACCGAGCAGTACTTC. Translated, it gives CASAQKGGATEQYF.

This clone has only one observation. This CDR3 is CASSVDSNTGELFF. CDR3 bases: TGCGCCAGCAGCGTAGACAGCAACACCGGGGAGCTGTTTTTT. V gene TRBV5-1 combines with J gene TRBJ2-2, with D perhaps TRBD1 (5 bases). This CDR3 has 14 residues. In germline, CDR1 is SGHRS, CDR2 YFSETQ. Trimming stripped 4 bases from V and 2 bases from J, with 9 bases between.

The V call is TRBV10-2, the J call TRBJ2-3; 8 bases line up with TRBD2. In germline, CDR1 is WSHSY, CDR2 SAAADI. The CDR3 is 15 residues long. J gave up 0 bases and V 6 bases, and 5 bases lay outside the gene matches. The CDR3 DNA reads TGCGCCAGCAGCGACACTAGCGGAAGCACAGATACGCAGTATTTT. It specifies CASSDTSGSTDTQYF.

The rearrangement links TRBV9 to TRBJ2-2; tentatively, D is TRBD2 (7 bases). V lost 0 bases, J lost 5 bases, and 17 bases lay in between. Germline CDR1 SGDLS, CDR2 YYNGEE. This CDR3 comprises 17 residues. The CDR3 is CASSVAAGAGGTGELFF. The DNA of the CDR3 is TGTGCCAGCAGCGTAGCCGCGGGGGCCGGGGGGACCGGGGAGCTGTTTTTT.

The chain couples TRBV6-5 to TRBJ2-1; D is uncertain. This CDR3 has 13 amino acids. In germline, CDR1 is MNHEY, CDR2 SVGAGI. Deletions cut 0 bases from V and 6 bases from J, with 6 bases between. CDR3 residues: CASSYSQRNEQFF. The DNA of the CDR3 is TGTGCCAGCAGTTACTCGCAGCGCAATGAGCAGTTCTTC.

This chain links TRBV19 with TRBJ1-5; D is uncertain. There are 15 residues in the CDR3. From germline, CDR1 is LNHDA and CDR2 SQIVND (reference sequence). V was shortened by 5 bases and J by 5 bases, with 16 bases between the two germline ends. This chain's CDR3 is CASSPSQRGDQPQHF. CDR3 coding DNA: TGTGCCAGTAGTCCTTCGCAGAGAGGCGATCAGCCCCAGCATTTT.

The gene calls are TRBV4-1 and TRBJ1-4, with 7 bases matching TRBD1. The V gene end was trimmed by 1 base and the J gene end by 4 bases; junction bases not matched to a gene: 6. This CDR3 has 16 amino acids. CDR1 is MGHRA and CDR2 is YSYEKL in the germline V gene. The CDR3 nucleotides read TGCGCCAGCAGCCAAGGCCCGGGACAGAGTAATGAAAAACTGTTTTTT. Its translation: CASSQGPGQSNEKLFF.

CDR3: CASSSGQGFVYTF. CDR3 DNA: TGCGCCAGCAGCTCGGGACAGGGTTTCGTCTACACCTTC. The chain couples TRBV5-1 to TRBJ1-2, with 9 positions matching TRBD1. Germline trimming cut 3 bases from V and 10 bases from J; bases unmatched to any gene: 7. Germline V gene lookup returns CDR1 SGHRS and CDR2 YFSETQ. The length of the CDR3 is 13 residues.

The V call is TRBV7-2, the J call TRBJ2-5, with 11 bases that match TRBD2. V was clipped by 6 bases and J by 5 bases; unmatched bases: 8. This CDR3 is 15 amino acids long. Looked up from germline, CDR1 is SGHTA and CDR2 is FQGNSA. The CDR3 is CASRSLAGVSETQYF. The CDR3 nucleotides are TGTGCCAGCAGGTCACTAGCGGGAGTATCCGAGACCCAGTACTTC.

The chain couples TRBV19 to TRBJ2-1; TRBD1 aligns across 7 bases. The CDR3 totals 16 residues. V trimming: 5 bases; J trimming: 5 bases; junction bases outside the gene matches: 12. The germline V gene has CDR1 LNHDA and CDR2 SQIVND (reference sequence). CDR3 sequence reads: CASSLTGTAINNEQFF. The CDR3 DNA reads as TGTGCCAGTAGTCTCACCGGGACAGCTATCAACAATGAGCAGTTCTTC.

This chain connects TRBV3-1 (or the pseudogene TRBV3-2) to TRBJ2-7; possible D gene TRBD1, 6 bases. The CDR3 extends over 14 amino acids. The germline CDR1 and CDR2 sequences are LGHDT and YNNKEL (reference sequence). Trimming shortened V by 8 bases and J by 2 bases, and 16 bases separated the two germline ends. CDR3 residues: CASSSHGQTYEQYF. DNA for the CDR3: TGTGCCAGCTCCTCTCACGGACAGACCTACGAGCAGTACTTC.